This entry concerns a single TCR beta chain. Its antigen remains unidentified. The PCR had 60 Vbeta and 13 Jbeta primers. Profiled with immunoSEQ multiplex PCR; TCRdb holds only in-frame clones, not every one. The data contain about 100,000 clones, roughly 71% of them singletons. This record comes from a study of cytomegalovirus exposure and HLA in healthy donors. Study results and caveats: Later, TCR association rates were found to vary by HLA locus, highest for DRB1 and lowest for HLA-C. Sequencing depth across donors, presence/absence analyses assumed, was roughly uniform.

The germline V gene has CDR1 SQVTM and CDR2 ANQGSEA. CDR3 length equals 14 residues. V was clipped by 1 base and J by 3 bases; unmatched bases: 3. The gene calls are TRBV29-1 and TRBJ1-1, with 9 bases identical to TRBD1. The TCR was taken from a man between 50 and 59 years old in good health and CMV-seronegative. The material sequenced was PBMCs. The CDR3 protein is CSVEGTGADTEAFF. CDR3 nucleotide sequence: TGCAGCGTTGAAGGGACAGGGGCTGACACTGAAGCTTTCTTT.